These 28 T cell receptor beta chains originate from one sample sequenced in a study of cytomegalovirus exposure and HLA in healthy donors. The primer mix had 60 Vbeta and 13 Jbeta primers. Some clones are missing from TCRdb's copy, which holds only in-frame ones; the method was immunoSEQ multiplex PCR. Of around 72,000 clones listed, roughly 72% are singletons. Sequenced: PBMCs. These receptors all stem from a man aged 50 to 59 in good health and CMV-seronegative.

This clone was seen a single time. The chain uses TRBV5-1 and TRBJ2-7; TRBD2 might be the D (5 bases). Germline values: CDR1 SGHRS, CDR2 YFSETQ. V lost 4 bases and J 2 bases, leaving 19 bases between the germline ends. The CDR3 has 16 amino acids. The CDR3: CASSRQTSGVPYEQYF. CDR3 sequence (DNA): TGCGCCAGCAGCCGCCAAACCTCCGGGGTTCCCTACGAGCAGTACTTC.

The genes are TRBV10-3 and TRBJ1-2, with 7 nucleotides matching TRBD1. The CDR3 extends over 14 amino acids. Germline CDR1 ENHRY, CDR2 SYGVKD. V lost 2 bases, J lost 4 bases, and 4 bases stayed unmatched. CDR3 DNA sequence: TGTGCCATCAGTGAGCGGGGACAGCTCTATGGCTACACCTTC. Its translation: CAISERGQLYGYTF.

The chain couples TRBV29-1 to TRBJ2-5; D call uncertain. Germline values: CDR1 SQVTM, CDR2 ANQGSEA. V lost 3 bases and J 7 bases, leaving 12 bases between the germline ends. This CDR3 has 12 residues. CDR3 DNA sequence: TGCAGCGTTGATGGGCCAAGTTGGACCCAGTACTTC. Translation gives CSVDGPSWTQYF.

This clone was seen more than once but under ten times. This chain connects TRBV4-3 to TRBJ1-2; no definite D call. Between the trimmed V and J ends, which lost 0 bases and 0 bases, there was a span of 8 bases. Per germline, CDR1 LGHNA and CDR2 YSLEER. The CDR3 length is 15 residues. CDR3 sequence reads: CASSQELTANYGYTF. DNA for the CDR3: TGCGCCAGCAGCCAAGAACTAACCGCTAACTATGGCTACACCTTC.

This chain connects TRBV7-6 to TRBJ1-1; D is ambiguous. Germline V CDR1 and CDR2: SGHVS, FNYEAQ. The length of the CDR3 is 15 residues. The V end was cut by 5 bases, the J end by 0 bases, with 13 bases between. The CDR3 DNA is TGTGCCAGCAGCCCGCGATTAGATATGAACACTGAAGCTTTCTTT. This codes for CASSPRLDMNTEAFF.

V usage is TRBV1 and J usage is TRBJ2-3; TRBD2 is taken as the D call from the table, unchecked against the DNA. TRBV1 constitutes a pseudogene. The CDR3 length is 15 residues. CDR3 protein: CTSSEPGLIKDTQYF. CDR3 in DNA: TGCACCAGCAGCGAACCGGGACTAATCAAGGATACGCAGTATTTT.

This clone was picked up a small number of times. CDR3 nucleotides: TGCGCCAGCAGTGAGTCGCTCCAGGGAGGGAACACCGGGGAGCTGTTTTTT. Translating gives CASSESLQGGNTGELFF. This chain connects TRBV10-1 to TRBJ2-2, with D perhaps TRBD2 (6 bases). Deletions cut 0 bases from V and 1 base from J, with 12 bases between. The CDR3 loop spans 17 amino acids. CDR1 and CDR2 (germline): WNHNN, SYGVQD (reference sequence).

V gene TRBV15 combines with J gene TRBJ2-7, with D possibly TRBD2 on 5 matching bases. Germline V gene sequence: CDR1 LNHNV, CDR2 YYDKDF (reference sequence). The CDR3 is 12 amino acids. Trimming cost V 4 bases and J 3 bases, with 7 bases left between them. CDR3 sequence reads: CATSNTSYEQYF. DNA of the CDR3: TGTGCCACCAGCAATACTAGCTACGAGCAGTACTTC.

The genes are TRBV27 and TRBJ2-1, with 9 positions matching TRBD1. Germline V gene lookup returns CDR1 MNHEY and CDR2 SMNVEV (reference sequence). CDR3 size: 14 residues. Trimming removed 5 bases from V and 2 bases from J; junction bases left unmatched: 1. This chain's CDR3 is CASSGTGPYNEQFF. The CDR3 DNA sequence: TGTGCCAGCAGTGGGACAGGGCCCTACAATGAGCAGTTCTTC.

The chain uses TRBV5-1 and TRBJ2-1, with 12 bases that match TRBD2. CDR3 length: 16 residues. Germline CDR1 SGHRS, CDR2 YFSETQ. Trimming removed 4 bases from V and 4 bases from J; junction bases left unmatched: 6. The CDR3 DNA sequence: TGCGCCAGCAGCCATCTAGCGGGGGGGCCTTACAATGAGCAGTTCTTC. Protein sequence: CASSHLAGGPYNEQFF.

V gene TRBV6-5 combines with J gene TRBJ2-1; 10 bases align to TRBD2. V shed 9 bases, J shed 7 bases, and the junction held 9 bases outside the gene matches. Germline assignment: CDR1 MNHEY and CDR2 SVGAGI. The CDR3 runs to 14 residues. Here the CDR3 reads CASSSGRAGNEQFF. DNA of the CDR3: TGTGCCAGTTCGAGCGGGAGGGCCGGGAATGAGCAGTTCTTC.

This clone was seen more than once but under ten times. CDR3 residues: CASSPHSKNTEAFF. In DNA, the CDR3 is TGTGCCAGCAGTCCCCATAGCAAGAACACTGAAGCTTTCTTT. The gene calls are TRBV28 and TRBJ1-1; D is undetermined. The CDR3 contains 14 residues. V gave up 5 bases and J gave up 1 base, with 11 bases separating them. Germline CDR1 is MDHEN and CDR2 is SYDVKM.

This chain connects TRBV4-3 to TRBJ2-6; a possible D gene is TRBD2 (7 bases). Germline-derived CDR1 and CDR2 are LGHNA and YSLEER. Trimming pared 0 bases from V and 3 bases from J, leaving 15 bases between. The CDR3 extends over 18 amino acids. CDR3 in amino acids: CASSQDLGGAIGANVLTF. The CDR3, as DNA: TGCGCCAGCAGCCAAGATTTGGGGGGGGCTATTGGGGCCAACGTCCTGACTTTC.

The V gene is TRBV2, the J gene TRBJ1-2; 8 bases agree with TRBD1. After removal of 6 bases from V and 4 bases from J, the junction contained 10 bases not matched to a gene. Germline CDR1 is SNHLY and CDR2 is FYNNEI. This CDR3 spans 15 amino acids. The CDR3 bases are TGTGCCAGCAGGATCGGACAGGGAGGTTCCTATGGCTACACCTTC. It yields the protein CASRIGQGGSYGYTF. Using reference TRBV2 and TRBJ1-2 for the parts outside the CDR3, the full variable domain is EPEVTQTPSHQVTQMGQEVILRCVPISNHLYFYWYRQILGQKVEFLVSFYNNEISEKSEIFDDQFSVERPDGSNFTLKIRSTKLEDSAMYFCASRIGQGGSYGYTFGSGTRLTVV.

The rearrangement uses TRBV5-4 and TRBJ1-3, with 9 bases lining up with TRBD1. Germline loops: CDR1 SGHNT, CDR2 YYREEE (reference sequence). The CDR3 totals 15 residues. The V gene end was trimmed by 1 base and the J gene end by 4 bases; junction bases not matched to a gene: 3. CDR3 region: CASSLPGTGGNTIYF. CDR3 sequence (DNA): TGTGCCAGCAGCTTGCCCGGGACAGGGGGAAACACCATATATTTT.

This clone was seen more than once but under ten times. This chain links TRBV5-1 with TRBJ2-7, with 14 positions matching TRBD2. Per germline, CDR1 SGHRS and CDR2 YFSETQ. The CDR3 runs 16 residues. With 0 bases clipped from V and 7 bases from J, the junction kept 6 bases outside the gene matches. The CDR3 DNA reads TGCGCCAGCAGCTTGGTCGTGGGACTAGCGGGGGAAGAGCAGTACTTC. It codes for CASSLVVGLAGEEQYF.

This rearrangement joins TRBV5-1 to TRBJ1-4; maybe TRBD1 (6 bases). The length of the CDR3 is 15 residues. V was shortened by 2 bases and J by 7 bases, with 15 bases between the two germline ends. The germline V gene has CDR1 SGHRS and CDR2 YFSETQ. The CDR3 region has the DNA TGCGCCAGCAGCTTTGACTCCGGCAGGGGTGAAAAACTGTTTTTT. Encoded protein: CASSFDSGRGEKLFF.

This clone was counted a single time. The CDR3 DNA sequence: TGTGCCAGCAGCTCCCGGTCCTACAATGAGCAGTTCTTC. Translation gives CASSSRSYNEQFF. This chain connects TRBV7-9 to TRBJ2-1, with D uncertain. V was cut by 4 bases and J by 1 base, with 5 bases left in between. The germline V gene encodes CDR1 SEHNR and CDR2 FQNEAQ (reference sequence). This CDR3 is built from 13 residues.

J is TRBJ2-6 and V is TRBV7-9, with 7 bases identical to TRBD1. Germline CDR1 SEHNR, CDR2 FQNEAQ (reference sequence). This CDR3 has 16 residues. The ends lost 6 bases at V and 0 bases at J; junction bases unmatched: 5. CDR3 amino acids: CASRRTGSSGANVLTF. CDR3 bases: TGTGCCAGCAGGCGGACAGGAAGCTCTGGGGCCAACGTCCTGACTTTC.

This rearrangement joins TRBV4-3 to TRBJ2-1; D might be TRBD2 (5 bases). This CDR3 spans 16 amino acids. V was trimmed by 0 bases and J by 4 bases, leaving 13 bases between them. Germline CDR1 is LGHNA and CDR2 is YSLEER. CDR3 nucleotides: TGCGCCAGCAGCCAAGATACCCGGGAAGAGTACAATGAGCAGTTCTTC. It encodes CASSQDTREEYNEQFF.

V gene TRBV7-9 combines with J gene TRBJ1-4, with unresolved D. There are 16 residues in the CDR3. Germline CDR1 reads SEHNR; CDR2 reads FQNEAQ (reference sequence). The ends were cut back, 4 bases at V and 5 bases at J, with 17 bases in the middle. The CDR3 DNA reads as TGTGCCAGCAGCTACCCAAGAGGGCAGGTGAATGAAAAACTGTTTTTT. Encoded protein: CASSYPRGQVNEKLFF.

This chain joins TRBV25-1 and TRBJ2-1; 7 bases align to TRBD1. The CDR3 extends over 16 amino acids. CDR1 and CDR2 (germline): MGHDK, SYGVNS. After removal of 5 bases from V and 2 bases from J, the junction contained 9 bases not matched to a gene. The CDR3 sequence is CASSLTGKIPYNEQFF. The CDR3 coding sequence is TGTGCCAGCAGTTTGACAGGGAAGATCCCCTACAATGAGCAGTTCTTC.

This clone has just a few counts. The chain has TRBV28 and TRBJ1-4; a possible D gene is TRBD1 (6 bases). Trimming cost V 6 bases and J 4 bases, with 15 bases left between them. CDR1 and CDR2 (germline): MDHEN, SYDVKM. The CDR3 sequence is 15 residues long. The CDR3 bases are TGTGCCAGCAGCCTTTCCAGGGGTGTTAATGAAAAACTGTTTTTT. It codes for CASSLSRGVNEKLFF.

The sample holds a few counts of this clone. This chain connects TRBV30 to TRBJ2-7; 8 bases line up with TRBD2. Looked up from germline, CDR1 is GTSNPN and CDR2 is SVGIG (reference sequence). This CDR3 is 13 amino acids long. V lost 0 bases, J lost 4 bases, and 2 bases stayed unmatched. The chain's CDR3 is CAWSVTSGYEQYF. The CDR3 DNA follows: TGTGCCTGGAGTGTAACTAGCGGTTACGAGCAGTACTTC.

This sequence joins TRBV6-5 and TRBJ1-5; no definite D call. CDR3 length: 13 amino acids. V was shortened by 8 bases and J by 11 bases, with 19 bases between the two germline ends. Per the germline V gene, CDR1 is MNHEY and CDR2 is SVGAGI. The CDR3 DNA is TGTGCCAGCCAAGGGATCAACGGGGTGGCCCAGCATTTT. Encoded protein: CASQGINGVAQHF.

This clone was observed a handful of times. V is TRBV2 and J is TRBJ1-6, with a possible D match to TRBD1 (5 bases). CDR1 and CDR2 (germline): SNHLY, FYNNEI. Between the trimmed V and J ends, which lost 7 bases and 10 bases, there was a span of 17 bases. CDR3 length: 14 amino acids. The CDR3 here is CASMSEGVESPLHF. DNA for the CDR3: TGTGCCAGCATGTCGGAAGGGGTTGAATCACCCCTCCACTTT. Combining the CDR3 with reference TRBV2 and TRBJ1-6 gives the whole variable domain EPEVTQTPSHQVTQMGQEVILRCVPISNHLYFYWYRQILGQKVEFLVSFYNNEISEKSEIFDDQFSVERPDGSNFTLKIRSTKLEDSAMYFCASMSEGVESPLHFGNGTRLTVT.

This clone was picked up a small number of times. CDR3 sequence (DNA): TGCAGCGTTGAAAACAGGGGGACAGGGGAGTACGAGCAGTACTTC. It yields the protein CSVENRGTGEYEQYF. The rearrangement joins TRBV29-1 to TRBJ2-7, with 10 positions matching TRBD1. The V gene end was trimmed by 2 bases and the J gene end by 4 bases; junction bases not matched to a gene: 8. From germline, CDR1 is SQVTM and CDR2 ANQGSEA. The CDR3 runs to 15 residues.

The sample holds a few counts of this clone. This rearrangement joins TRBV29-1 to TRBJ2-2, with 8 bases matching TRBD1. With V trimmed by 6 bases and J by 6 bases, 15 bases remained unmatched. Germline CDR1 reads SQVTM; CDR2 reads ANQGSEA. The CDR3 is 16 residues long. CDR3 in DNA: TGCAGCGTGGCCCCCTTCGGACAGGGTACCCCCGGGGAGCTGTTTTTT. It yields the protein CSVAPFGQGTPGELFF.